The clone carrying this TCR beta chain has at least ten counts. Its matching antigen is unknown. CDR1 is SGHRS and CDR2 is YFSETQ in the germline V gene. The CDR3 totals 15 residues. V shed 4 bases and J 5 bases; nucleotides not matched to a gene: 7. The sample comes from a study of T cell repertoires in cytomegalovirus infection. The wider study: Selection of CMV epitopes for the study included recently identified HLA-C-restricted and well-studied HLA-B-restricted ones. Both CMV infection and a matching HLA type were indicated by public TCR beta signatures.

Study results and caveats: Carriers of CMV and the relevant HLA type were discriminated by public TCR beta frequency. Predominance within the ex vivo response was attributable to HLA-C-restricted CMV-specific TCR beta clonotypes.

TCRdb passed the reads through MiXCR, listing each CDR3 protein once. The sample includes 90,000 to 120,000 distinct CDR3 sequences, approximately 45% of them seen just once. The sample here was CD8+ T cells from cultured PBMCs, taken from culture after CMV antigen stimulation. This TCR derives from a human donor in good health (CMV status not recorded). Some clones in this sample may be carry-over from other donors' samples. The J gene is TRBJ1-1, the V gene TRBV5-1; 11 nucleotides match TRBD1. CDR3 in amino acids: CASSTTGTGGTEAFF. The CDR3 coding sequence is TGCGCCAGCAGCACTACCGGGACAGGGGGAACTGAAGCTTTCTTT.